This TCR beta chain was documented in a study of blood T cell repertoires in COVID-19. Background on the study: Samples representing acute and convalescent COVID-19 were sourced from the United States, Italy and Spain. T cells, B-cell-depleted T cells, or PBMCs provided the cDNA or gDNA that served as material.

Germline loops: CDR1 SGHTA, CDR2 FQGNSA. Trimming shortened V by 1 base and J by 4 bases, and 7 bases separated the two germline ends. The CDR3 has 14 residues. Per the original data handling: Quantification of nucleated cells was approximated via reference gene primer amplification. Assay: immunoSEQ multiplex PCR; the TCRdb copy retains only in-frame clones and omits some. V, J and clone size are those of that table, while D and trimming were read from the DNA. Found here are just over 75,000 clones, around 88% of them singletons; the top ten hold around 5.1%. Sequenced material: peripheral blood. The receptor was isolated from a woman over 75 with active or convalescent COVID-19. The V call is TRBV7-2, the J call TRBJ2-2, with D perhaps matching TRBD1 (6 bases). The chain's CDR3 is CASSLVRGTGELFF. CDR3 DNA: TGTGCCAGCAGCTTAGTCAGGGGCACCGGGGAGCTGTTTTTT.